The following is a T cell receptor beta chain sequence with its context. This sample was taken from a study of cytomegalovirus exposure and HLA in healthy donors. PCR was performed using 60 Vbeta and 13 Jbeta primers. TCRdb keeps only in-frame clones here, not all; method: immunoSEQ multiplex PCR. There are about 81,000 clones in the sample; approximately 90% occur only once, and 2.3% lies in the top ten. Germline CDR1 and CDR2: LNHDA and SQIVND (reference sequence). Trimming took 1 base from V and 5 from J, leaving 6 bases between them. The length of the CDR3 is 13 residues. Sequenced: PBMCs. This clonotype was obtained from a man aged 18 to 35 in good health and CMV-seronegative. The rearrangement joins TRBV19 to TRBJ1-5; D uncertain. DNA for the CDR3: TGTGCCAGTAGTATAGGGAGGGATCAGCCCCAGCATTTT. Translation gives CASSIGRDQPQHF.